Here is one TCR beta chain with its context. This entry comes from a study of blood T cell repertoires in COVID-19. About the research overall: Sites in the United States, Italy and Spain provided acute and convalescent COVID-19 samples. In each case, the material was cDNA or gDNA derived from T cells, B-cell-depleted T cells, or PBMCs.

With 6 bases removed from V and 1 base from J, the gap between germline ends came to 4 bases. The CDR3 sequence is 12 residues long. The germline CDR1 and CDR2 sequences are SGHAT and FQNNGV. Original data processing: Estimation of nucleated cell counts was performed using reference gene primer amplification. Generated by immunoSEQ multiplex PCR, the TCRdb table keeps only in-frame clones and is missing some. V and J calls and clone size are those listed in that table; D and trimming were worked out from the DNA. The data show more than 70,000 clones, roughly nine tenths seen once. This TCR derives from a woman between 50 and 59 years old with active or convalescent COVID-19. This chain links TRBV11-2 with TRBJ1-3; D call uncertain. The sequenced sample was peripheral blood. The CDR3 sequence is CASSRSGNTIYF. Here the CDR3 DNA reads TGTGCCAGCAGTCGGTCTGGAAACACCATATATTTT.